These T cell receptor beta chains were read from a single sample in a study of blood T cell repertoires in COVID-19. Clones were read by immunoSEQ multiplex PCR, and TCRdb kept only the in-frame ones, dropping some. Of around 300,000 clones in the sample, roughly 88% were seen once. The source material was peripheral blood. The receptor source for this set is a woman in her sixties or seventies with acute or convalescent COVID-19. CDR3s include the opening cysteine and the closing phenylalanine or tryptophan. Fields, in order: D gene, V gene, CDR3 protein. D genes are given only for firm matches.

D: TRBD1; V: TRBV7-6; CDR3: CASSPGQGYIEAFF
D: -; V: TRBV7-3; CDR3: CASSLNRVRNEQFF
D: -; V: TRBV3-1/TRBV3-2; CDR3: CASRGVNTEAFF
D: -; V: TRBV6-1; CDR3: CASSEQDRGGYTF
D: TRBD1; V: TRBV11-2; CDR3: CASSLGTGGGEQYF
D: TRBD1; V: TRBV2; CDR3: CASSGQEGVAYF
D: -; V: TRBV11-2; CDR3: CASNNPGVNEKLFF
D: -; V: TRBV12-3/TRBV12-4; CDR3: CASSFGGNTEAFF
D: TRBD2; V: TRBV12-5; CDR3: CASGLGRGELFF
D: TRBD2; V: TRBV10-1; CDR3: CASSPEAGSSYEQYF
D: TRBD2; V: TRBV3-1/TRBV3-2; CDR3: CASSQDLRGGPYF
D: TRBD1; V: TRBV5-1; CDR3: CASSRDRGPSEQYF
D: TRBD1; V: TRBV9; CDR3: CASSEQTGGLWTEAFF
D: -; V: TRBV6-5; CDR3: CASRIEPPEYGYTF
D: -; V: TRBV1; CDR3: CTSSHLPRAYNEQFF
D: TRBD1; V: TRBV3-1/TRBV3-2; CDR3: CASGTGNEKLFF
D: -; V: TRBV6-1; CDR3: CASRGAKNTEAFF
D: TRBD2; V: TRBV6-6; CDR3: CASSDSGGGYEQYF
D: -; V: TRBV21-1; CDR3: CASSIARLATNEQFF
D: TRBD1; V: TRBV5-6; CDR3: CASSFSTTGSYEQYF
D: -; V: TRBV11-1; CDR3: CASSSRVEETQYF
D: TRBD1; V: TRBV7-9; CDR3: CASSLAGQGAETEAFF
D: TRBD1; V: TRBV2; CDR3: CASSEDRGGNQPQHF
D: -; V: TRBV19; CDR3: CASSTGTNTGELFF